This T cell receptor (beta chain) was obtained from a study of T cell repertoires in cytomegalovirus infection. In the study overall: Indicated by public TCR beta signatures were CMV infection and matching HLA type.

TCRdb reprocessed the reads via MiXCR and lists one record per CDR3 protein. The profile shows under 850,000 distinct CDR3 sequences, less than 40% of them singletons. This clonotype showed up just a few times. Its antigen is not identified. Broader study findings: Cumulated frequencies of public TCR beta families served to identify carriers of CMV plus the relevant HLA. Ex vivo, HLA-C-restricted CMV-specific TCR beta clonotypes prevailed over the rest of the response.

Per the germline V gene, CDR1 is LNHNV and CDR2 is YYDKDF (reference sequence). J was trimmed by 3 bases and V by 8 bases; bases with no gene match: 2. The CDR3 consists of 13 residues. Sample: PBMCs. The receptor's source is a human donor in good health (CMV status not recorded). Some clones in this sample may be carry-over from other donors' samples. The rearrangement links TRBV15 to TRBJ2-7, with TRBD2 identical over 12 bases. CDR3 sequence reads: CATRTSGIYEQYF. DNA for the CDR3: TGTGCCACCCGGACTAGCGGGATCTACGAGCAGTACTTC.